One TCR beta chain is described in this entry. The antigen is unknown. Treatment meaning: therapeutic diphenylcyclopropenone sensitization with weekly scalp DPC. The entry originates in a study of human T cells and chemical hapten exposure. General observations from the study: TCRs exceeding 1 in 1000 frequency stayed unchanged with DPC sensitization.

The library attached unique molecular identifiers to individual cDNA molecules. TCRdb called the reads again in MiXCR, with one record for every CDR3 protein. The sample includes fewer than 5,500 distinct CDR3 sequences, 45% to 50% of them seen just once. Germline V CDR1 and CDR2: SEHNR, FQNEAQ (reference sequence). CDR3 length equals 17 residues. Trimming cost V 4 bases and J 8 bases, with 23 bases left between them. The specimen was whole blood, collected before DPC sensitization or 2, 6, or about 24 weeks after (not recorded which). The rearrangement uses TRBV7-9 and TRBJ1-4; no reliable D call. The source of this sequence is an adult with alopecia areata. Some clones in this sample may be carry-over from other donors' samples. This table probably holds off-target reads from a library built for another chain. The CDR3 region has the DNA TGTGCCAGCAGCTCGACGGCAGGCCCAGCTCTCGGAGAAAAACTGTTTTTT. Its translation is CASSSTAGPALGEKLFF.